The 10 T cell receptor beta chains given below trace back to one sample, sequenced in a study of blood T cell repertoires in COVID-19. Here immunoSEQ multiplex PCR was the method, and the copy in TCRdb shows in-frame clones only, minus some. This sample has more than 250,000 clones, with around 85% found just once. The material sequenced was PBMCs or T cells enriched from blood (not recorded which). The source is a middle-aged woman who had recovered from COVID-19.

In DNA, the CDR3 is TGCGCCAGCAGAACTAGCGGTGGGAGGAATGAGCAGTTCTTC. Amino acids: CASRTSGGRNEQFF. The V and J genes are TRBV10-2 and TRBJ2-1; 8 bases are shared with TRBD2. This CDR3 has 14 residues. Germline V gene sequence: CDR1 WSHSY, CDR2 SAAADI. The V segment lost 6 bases and the J segment 7 bases; nucleotides outside the gene matches: 8.

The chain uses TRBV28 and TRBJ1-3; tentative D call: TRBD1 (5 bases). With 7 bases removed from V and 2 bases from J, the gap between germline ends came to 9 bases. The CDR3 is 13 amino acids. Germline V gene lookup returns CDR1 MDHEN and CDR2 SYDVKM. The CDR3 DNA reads TGTGCCAGCATGGGGGGTACTGGAAACACCATATATTTT. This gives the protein CASMGGTGNTIYF.

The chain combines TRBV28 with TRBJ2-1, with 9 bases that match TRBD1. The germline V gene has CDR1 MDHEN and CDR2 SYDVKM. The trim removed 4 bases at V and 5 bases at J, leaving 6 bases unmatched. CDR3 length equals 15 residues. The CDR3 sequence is CASSSNRGRNNEQFF. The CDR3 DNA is TGTGCCAGCAGTTCAAACAGGGGGCGCAACAATGAGCAGTTCTTC.

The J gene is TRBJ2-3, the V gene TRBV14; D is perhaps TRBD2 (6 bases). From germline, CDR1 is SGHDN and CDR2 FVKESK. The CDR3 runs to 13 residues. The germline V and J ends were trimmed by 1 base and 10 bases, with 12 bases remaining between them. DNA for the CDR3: TGTGCCAGCAGCCAAGGACTAGGTCGTGCGCAGTATTTT. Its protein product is CASSQGLGRAQYF.

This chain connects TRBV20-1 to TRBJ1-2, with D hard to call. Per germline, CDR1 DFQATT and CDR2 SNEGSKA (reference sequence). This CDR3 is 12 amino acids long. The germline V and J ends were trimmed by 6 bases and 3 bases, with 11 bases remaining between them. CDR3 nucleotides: TGCAGTGCCAGTAATACAGACTATGGCTACACCTTC. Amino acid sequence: CSASNTDYGYTF.

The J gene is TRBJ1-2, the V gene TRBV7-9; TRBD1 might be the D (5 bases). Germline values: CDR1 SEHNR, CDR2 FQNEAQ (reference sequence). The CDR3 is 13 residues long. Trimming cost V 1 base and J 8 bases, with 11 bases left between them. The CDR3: CASSLGQGEGYTF. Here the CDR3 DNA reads TGTGCCAGCAGCTTAGGCCAAGGGGAAGGCTACACCTTC.

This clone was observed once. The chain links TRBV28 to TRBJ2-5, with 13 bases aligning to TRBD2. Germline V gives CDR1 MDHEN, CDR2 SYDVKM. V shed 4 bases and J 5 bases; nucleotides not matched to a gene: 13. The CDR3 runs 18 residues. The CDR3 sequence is CASSSITGLAGARETQYF. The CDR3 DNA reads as TGTGCCAGCAGTTCCATCACCGGACTAGCGGGAGCCCGGGAGACCCAGTACTTC. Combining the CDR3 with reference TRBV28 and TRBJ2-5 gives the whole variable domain DVKVTQSSRYLVKRTGEKVFLECVQDMDHENMFWYRQDPGLGLRLIYFSYDVKMKEKGDIPEGYSVSREKKERFSLILESASTNQTSMYLCASSSITGLAGARETQYFGPGTRLLVL.

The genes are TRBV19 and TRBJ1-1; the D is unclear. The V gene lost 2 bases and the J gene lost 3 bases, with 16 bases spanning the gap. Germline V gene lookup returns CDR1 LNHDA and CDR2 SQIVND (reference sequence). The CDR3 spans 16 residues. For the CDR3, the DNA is TGTGCCAGTAGTATAACTTCAGTCGGGTTTTACACTGAAGCTTTCTTT. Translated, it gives CASSITSVGFYTEAFF. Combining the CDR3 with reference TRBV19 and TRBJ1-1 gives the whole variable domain DGGITQSPKYLFRKEGQNVTLSCEQNLNHDAMYWYRQDPGQGLRLIYYSQIVNDFQKGDIAEGYSVSREKKESFPLTVTSAQKNPTAFYLCASSITSVGFYTEAFFGQGTRLTVV.

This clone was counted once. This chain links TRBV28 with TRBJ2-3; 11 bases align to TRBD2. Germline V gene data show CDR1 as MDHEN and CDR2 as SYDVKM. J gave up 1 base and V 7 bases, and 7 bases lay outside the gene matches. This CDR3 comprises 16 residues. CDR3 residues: CASTYSGRAGTDTQYF. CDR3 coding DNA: TGTGCCAGCACCTATAGCGGGAGGGCCGGCACAGATACGCAGTATTTT. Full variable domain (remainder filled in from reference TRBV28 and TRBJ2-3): DVKVTQSSRYLVKRTGEKVFLECVQDMDHENMFWYRQDPGLGLRLIYFSYDVKMKEKGDIPEGYSVSREKKERFSLILESASTNQTSMYLCASTYSGRAGTDTQYFGPGTRLTVL.

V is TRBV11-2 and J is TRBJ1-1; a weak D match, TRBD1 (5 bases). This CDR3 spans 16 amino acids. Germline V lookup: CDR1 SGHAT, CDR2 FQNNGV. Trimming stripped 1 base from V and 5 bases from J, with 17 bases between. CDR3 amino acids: CASSLVSGLGGTEAFF. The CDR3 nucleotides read TGTGCCAGCAGCTTAGTATCTGGGCTGGGGGGGACTGAAGCTTTCTTT.